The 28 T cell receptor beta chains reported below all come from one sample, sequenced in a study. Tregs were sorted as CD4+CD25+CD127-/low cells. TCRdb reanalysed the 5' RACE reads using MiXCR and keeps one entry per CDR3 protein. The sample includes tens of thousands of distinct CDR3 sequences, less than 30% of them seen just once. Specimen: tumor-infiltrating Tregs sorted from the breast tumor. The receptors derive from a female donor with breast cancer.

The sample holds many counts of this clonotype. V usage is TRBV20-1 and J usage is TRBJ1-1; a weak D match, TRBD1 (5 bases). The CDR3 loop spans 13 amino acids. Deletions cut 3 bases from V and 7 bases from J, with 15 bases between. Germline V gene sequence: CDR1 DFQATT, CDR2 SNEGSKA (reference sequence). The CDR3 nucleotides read TGCAGTGCTAGTTTTCTAGGGGTTGATGAAGCTTTCTTT. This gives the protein CSASFLGVDEAFF.

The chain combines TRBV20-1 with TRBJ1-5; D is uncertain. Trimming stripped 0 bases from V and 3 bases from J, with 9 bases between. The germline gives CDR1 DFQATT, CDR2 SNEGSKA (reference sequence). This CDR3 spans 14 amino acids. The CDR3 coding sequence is TGCAGTGCTAGAGATCGCAGGTCCAATCAGCCCCAGCATTTT. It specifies CSARDRRSNQPQHF.

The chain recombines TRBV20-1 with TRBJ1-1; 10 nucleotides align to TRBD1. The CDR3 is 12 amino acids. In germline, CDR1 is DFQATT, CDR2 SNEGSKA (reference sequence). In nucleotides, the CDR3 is TGCAGGCGGGACAGGGGGAACACTGAAGCTTTCTTT. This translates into CRRDRGNTEAFF.

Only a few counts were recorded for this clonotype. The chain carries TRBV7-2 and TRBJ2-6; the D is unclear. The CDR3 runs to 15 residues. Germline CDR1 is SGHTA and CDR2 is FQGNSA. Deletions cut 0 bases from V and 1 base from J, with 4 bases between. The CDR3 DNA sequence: TGTGCCAGCAGCTTAGCTCTTTCTGGGGCCAACGTCCTGACTTTC. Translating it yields CASSLALSGANVLTF.

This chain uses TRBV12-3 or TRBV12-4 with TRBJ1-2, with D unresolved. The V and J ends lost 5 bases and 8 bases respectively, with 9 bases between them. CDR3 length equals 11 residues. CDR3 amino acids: CASSPSSGYTF. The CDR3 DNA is TGTGCCAGCAGTCCCTCGTCGGGCTACACCTTC.

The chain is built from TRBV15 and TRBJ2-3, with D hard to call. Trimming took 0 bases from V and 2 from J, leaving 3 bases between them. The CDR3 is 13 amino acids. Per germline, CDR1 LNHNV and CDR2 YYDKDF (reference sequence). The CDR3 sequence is CATSRDPTDTQYF. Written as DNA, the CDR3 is TGTGCCACCAGCAGAGACCCCACAGATACGCAGTATTTT.

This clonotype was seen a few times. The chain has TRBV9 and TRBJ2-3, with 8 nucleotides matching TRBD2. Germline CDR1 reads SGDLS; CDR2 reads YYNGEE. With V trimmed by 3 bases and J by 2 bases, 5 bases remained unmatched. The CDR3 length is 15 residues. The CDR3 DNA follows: TGTGCCAGCAGCGCCCGGGAGGGCATCACAGATACGCAGTATTTT. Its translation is CASSAREGITDTQYF.

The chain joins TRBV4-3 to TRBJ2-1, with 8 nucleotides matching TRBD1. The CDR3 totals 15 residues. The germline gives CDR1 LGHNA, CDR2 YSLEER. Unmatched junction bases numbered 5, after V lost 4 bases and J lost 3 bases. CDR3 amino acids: CASSPGQGGYNEQFF. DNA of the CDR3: TGCGCCAGCAGCCCTGGACAGGGTGGCTACAATGAGCAGTTCTTC.

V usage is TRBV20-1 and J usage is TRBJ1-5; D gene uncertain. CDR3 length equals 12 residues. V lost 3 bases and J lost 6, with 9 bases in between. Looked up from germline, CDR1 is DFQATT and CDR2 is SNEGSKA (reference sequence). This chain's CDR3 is CSASRVTQPQHF. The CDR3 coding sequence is TGCAGTGCTAGTAGGGTCACTCAGCCCCAGCATTTT.

The CDR3 DNA reads TGCAGCGCAAGTAGGGGGCAAGGATCACCCCTCCACTTT. Translation gives CSASRGQGSPLHF. The rearrangement joins TRBV29-1 to TRBJ1-6; 7 positions agree with TRBD1. Losses at the gene ends were 7 bases for V and 10 bases for J; bases not matched to a gene: 10. The germline CDR1 and CDR2 sequences are SQVTM and ANQGSEA. The CDR3 sequence is 13 residues long.

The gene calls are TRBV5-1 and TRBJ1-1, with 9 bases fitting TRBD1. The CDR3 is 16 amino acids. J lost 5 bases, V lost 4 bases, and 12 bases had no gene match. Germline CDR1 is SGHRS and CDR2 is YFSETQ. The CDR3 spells CASSPAYRGRRTEAFF. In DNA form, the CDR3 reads TGCGCCAGCAGCCCGGCCTACAGGGGGCGACGGACTGAAGCTTTCTTT.

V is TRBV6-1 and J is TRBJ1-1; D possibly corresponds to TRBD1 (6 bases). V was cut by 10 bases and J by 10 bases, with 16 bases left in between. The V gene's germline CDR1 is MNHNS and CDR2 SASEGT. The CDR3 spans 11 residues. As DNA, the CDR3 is TGTGCCAACCTTGATGGGACACGAGCTTTCTTT. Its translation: CANLDGTRAFF.

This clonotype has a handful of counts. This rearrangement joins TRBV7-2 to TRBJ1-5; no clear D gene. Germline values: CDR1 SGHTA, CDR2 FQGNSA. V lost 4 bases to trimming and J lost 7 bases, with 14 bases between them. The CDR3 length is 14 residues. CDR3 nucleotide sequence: TGTGCCAGCAGCTCCGATTCCACGTTCCAGCCCCAGCATTTT. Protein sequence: CASSSDSTFQPQHF.

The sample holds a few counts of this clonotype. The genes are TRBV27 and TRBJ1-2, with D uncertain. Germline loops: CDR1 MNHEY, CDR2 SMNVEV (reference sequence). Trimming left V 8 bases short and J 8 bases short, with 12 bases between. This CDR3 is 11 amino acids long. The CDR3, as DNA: TGTGCCAGCCGAGCGGGGTTCGGCTACACCTTC. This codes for CASRAGFGYTF.

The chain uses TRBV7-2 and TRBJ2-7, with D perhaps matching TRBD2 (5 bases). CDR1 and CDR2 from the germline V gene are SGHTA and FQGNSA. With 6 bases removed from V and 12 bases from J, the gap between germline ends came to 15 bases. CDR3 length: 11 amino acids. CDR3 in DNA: TGTGCCAGCAGTCAACTCGGGGTCAGGTACTTC. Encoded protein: CASSQLGVRYF.

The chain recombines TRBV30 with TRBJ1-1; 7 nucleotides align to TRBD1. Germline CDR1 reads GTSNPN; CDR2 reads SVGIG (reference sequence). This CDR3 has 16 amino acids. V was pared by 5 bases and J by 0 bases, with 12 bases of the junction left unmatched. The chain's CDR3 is CAWGGRQGNMNTEAFF. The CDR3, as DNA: TGTGCCTGGGGGGGACGACAGGGAAACATGAACACTGAAGCTTTCTTT.

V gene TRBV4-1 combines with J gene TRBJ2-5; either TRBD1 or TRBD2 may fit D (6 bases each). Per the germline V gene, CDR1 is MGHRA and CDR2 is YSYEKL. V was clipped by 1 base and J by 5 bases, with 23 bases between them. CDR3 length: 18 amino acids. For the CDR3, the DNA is TGCGCCAGCAGCCAAGTCGATCTGGGACTCAATAGGGGGGAGACCCAGTACTTC. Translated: CASSQVDLGLNRGETQYF.

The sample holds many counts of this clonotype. The DNA of the CDR3 is TGTGCCACCAGTGACCCGGGGACTGAAGCTTTCTTT. As protein: CATSDPGTEAFF. V gene TRBV24-1 combines with J gene TRBJ1-1; D unresolved. Trimming shortened V by 4 bases and J by 5 bases, and 7 bases separated the two germline ends. The germline V gene encodes CDR1 KGHDR and CDR2 SFDVKD. The CDR3 runs to 12 residues.

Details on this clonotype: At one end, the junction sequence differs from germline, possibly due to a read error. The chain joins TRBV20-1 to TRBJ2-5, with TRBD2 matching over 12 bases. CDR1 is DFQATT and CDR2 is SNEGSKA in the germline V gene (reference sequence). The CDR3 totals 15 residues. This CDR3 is CGARTSGAMGVTQYF. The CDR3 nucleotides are TGCGGTGCGAGGACTAGCGGGGCCATGGGGGTGACCCAGTACTTC.

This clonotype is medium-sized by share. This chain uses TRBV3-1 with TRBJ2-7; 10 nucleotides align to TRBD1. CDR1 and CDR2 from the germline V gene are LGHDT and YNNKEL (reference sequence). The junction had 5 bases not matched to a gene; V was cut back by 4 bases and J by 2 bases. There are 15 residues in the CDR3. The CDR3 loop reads CASSRGQGHTYEQYF. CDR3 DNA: TGTGCCAGCAGCCGGGGACAGGGGCATACCTACGAGCAGTACTTC.

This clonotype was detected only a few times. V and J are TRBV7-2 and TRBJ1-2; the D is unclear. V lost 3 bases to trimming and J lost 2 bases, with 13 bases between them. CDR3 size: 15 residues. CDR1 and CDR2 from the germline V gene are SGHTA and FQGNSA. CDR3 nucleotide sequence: TGTGCCAGCAGCTTGTCTACTACTCCGAACTATGGCTACACCTTC. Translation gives CASSLSTTPNYGYTF. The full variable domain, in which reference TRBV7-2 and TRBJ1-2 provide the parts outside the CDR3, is GAGVSQSPSNKVTEKGKDVELRCDPISGHTALYWYRQSLGQGLEFLIYFQGNSAPDKSGLPSDRFSAERTGGSVSTLTIQRTQQEDSAVYLCASSLSTTPNYGYTFGSGTRLTVV.

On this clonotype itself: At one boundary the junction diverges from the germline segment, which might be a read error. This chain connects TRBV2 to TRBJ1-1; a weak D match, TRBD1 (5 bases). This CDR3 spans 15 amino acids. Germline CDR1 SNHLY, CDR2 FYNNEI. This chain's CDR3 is CSSSEGHTLNTEAFF. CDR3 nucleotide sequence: TGTTCCAGCAGTGAAGGACACACCTTGAACACTGAAGCTTTCTTT.

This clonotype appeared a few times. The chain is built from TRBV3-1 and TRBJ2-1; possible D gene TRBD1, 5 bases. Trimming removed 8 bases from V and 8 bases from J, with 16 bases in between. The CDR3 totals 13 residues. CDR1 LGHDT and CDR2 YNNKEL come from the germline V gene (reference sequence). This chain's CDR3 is CASSMGLGDEQFF. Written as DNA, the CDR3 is TGTGCCAGCTCTATGGGGCTAGGCGATGAGCAGTTCTTC.

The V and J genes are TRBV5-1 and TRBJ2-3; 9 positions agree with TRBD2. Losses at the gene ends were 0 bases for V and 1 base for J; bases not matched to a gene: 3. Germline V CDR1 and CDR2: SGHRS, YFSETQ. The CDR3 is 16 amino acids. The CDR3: CASSLEPSGGTDTQYF. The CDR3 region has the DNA TGCGCCAGCAGCTTGGAGCCTAGCGGGGGCACAGATACGCAGTATTTT.

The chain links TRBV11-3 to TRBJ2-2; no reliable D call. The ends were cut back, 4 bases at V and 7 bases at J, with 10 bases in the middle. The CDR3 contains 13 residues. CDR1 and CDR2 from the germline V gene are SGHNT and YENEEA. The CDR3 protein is CASSSEQGGELFF. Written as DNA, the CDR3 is TGTGCCAGCAGCTCCGAACAAGGCGGGGAGCTGTTTTTT.

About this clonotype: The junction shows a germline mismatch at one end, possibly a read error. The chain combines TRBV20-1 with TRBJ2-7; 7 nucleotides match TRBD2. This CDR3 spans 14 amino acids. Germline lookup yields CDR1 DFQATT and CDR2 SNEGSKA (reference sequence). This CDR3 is CSAREASGPYKQYF. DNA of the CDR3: TGCAGTGCTAGAGAGGCTAGCGGACCCTACAAGCAGTACTTC.

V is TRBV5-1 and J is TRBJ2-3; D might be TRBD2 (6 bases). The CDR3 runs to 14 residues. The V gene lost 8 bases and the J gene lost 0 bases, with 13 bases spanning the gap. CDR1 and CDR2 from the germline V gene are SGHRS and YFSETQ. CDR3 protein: CASKVEGSTDTQYF. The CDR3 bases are TGCGCCAGTAAAGTGGAGGGTAGCACAGATACGCAGTATTTT.

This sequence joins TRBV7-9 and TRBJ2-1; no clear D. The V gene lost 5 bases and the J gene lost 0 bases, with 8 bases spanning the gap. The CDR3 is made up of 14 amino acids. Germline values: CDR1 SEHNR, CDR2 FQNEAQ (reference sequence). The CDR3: CASSQGSSYNEQFF. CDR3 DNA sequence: TGTGCCAGCAGCCAAGGATCCTCCTACAATGAGCAGTTCTTC.